This TCR beta chain is drawn from a study of T cells in Graves' hyperthyroidism and ophthalmopathy (dated by TCRdb to between 2018 and 2021). Regarding the complete study: Peripheral blood samples were taken at the time of initial diagnosis, prior to any treatment. To identify distinguishing TCR V-J signatures, a discovery cohort of 95 to 100 patients was used, comprising 43 with Graves' ophthalmopathy and around 57 with stable Graves' hyperthyroidism. An independent validation cohort of 18 to 20 hyperthyroidism patients and 17 patients who later progressed to ophthalmopathy tested prospective prediction of ophthalmopathy. For training and testing, the approximately 92 patients in the discovery cohort were randomly divided in a 7:3 ratio. The study also compared thyroid tissue and blood T-cell repertoires from several Graves' hyperthyroidism patients. After blood sampling, hyperthyroidism patients were treated with methimazole at a starting dose of 30 mg daily, and ophthalmopathy patients were treated with high-dose intravenous methylprednisolone. According to the paper, TCR Vbeta CDR3 sequencing was carried out on more than 120 peripheral blood samples, which came from fewer than 50 ophthalmopathy, under 80 hyperthyroidism and around 17 progressor patients. The paper's findings and limits, for the study overall: In cross-validation, a model built on a 13 V-J signature told ophthalmopathy apart from stable hyperthyroidism with 85% to 90% sensitivity and about 81% specificity, and in testing the same model reached 80%/75%. Sample size was not statistically predetermined, and investigators were not blinded to group allocation. In validation, the model predicted progression to ophthalmopathy with just under 71% sensitivity and 72% to 85% specificity, a median of around 6.6 months before onset. Most expanded thyroid clonotypes (frequency above 0.001) were also detected in blood, a finding suggesting that blood repertoires may reflect thyroid immune responses.

Stable Graves' hyperthyroidism was defined as no progression to ophthalmopathy during 18 months of follow-up. Hyperthyroidism patients were newly diagnosed, had a disease duration of under 2 months, and were aged 18 to 65 years. Exclusion was applied to patients with uncontrolled infections, other autoimmune diseases, pregnancy or lactation. Clinical symptoms, serum thyroxine and TRAb, thyroid ultrasound, and orbital computed tomography formed the basis for the diagnoses. PBMCs were isolated from 7.5 to 10 ml of fresh peripheral blood by Ficoll-Paque density gradient centrifugation. Total RNA was extracted with Trizol reagent, and quality was checked on an Agilent 2100 Bioanalyzer. A word on this clonotype: Its cognate antigen has yet to be identified. No quality values exist for individual bases; no much larger clone is one base distant.

CDR1 and CDR2 are drawn from the germline V gene (reference sequence): DFQATT, SNEGSKA. From the cysteine up to the phenylalanine, the CDR3 has a length of 13 residues. The kept DNA is CDR3 alone, 39 bases in frame from the first base. V is pared back by 6 bases and J by 4 bases, with 15 bases lying between the germline termini. The TCR beta CDR3 regions were amplified from RNA transcripts. The TCR CDR3 was subjected to a first round of RT-PCR using the HTBI primer set and the Qiagen OneStep RT-PCR kit. Libraries were constructed in a second round of multiplex PCR, after which size selection and purification were performed. The libraries were sequenced on an Illumina HiSeq2000 using paired-end 100 bp reads. The authors processed their data as follows. SOAPnuke was used to process the raw data, removing reads that contained adapters or uncalled bases, had a mean Phred below 15, or lacked an exact match to the constant primer or identifier. COPE v1.2.5 was used to merge high-quality paired reads, and clonotypes were defined as unique nucleotide sequences. Clonotypes were aligned to IMGT TRBV, TRBD and TRBJ reference segments using MiTCR v1.1. Only V-J combinations with frequency above 0.0001, covering 99.2% of repertoires, were analysed. A TCS score was defined as the ratio of F50 (clonal expansion) to E x V (chaos), with BLOSUM62-based TCRdist applied between CDR3 peptides within each V-J. Welch's t-statistics and random forest reduced just over 500 V-J features to 10 to 15, which were used in a naive Bayes classifier (R e1071). Clones were called with MiXCR by TCRdb after fastp trimmed the public reads at Q25, and only in-frame beta chains were retained. Rows are combined by CDR3 protein, so each entry shows the most common genes and DNA. The V and J calls and clone size come from TCRdb's table, not from the authors' own analysis. Across this sample there are roughly 630,000 distinct CDR3 sequences, with around 16% seen only once. Together, the top ten hold under 7.5% of the sample.

The chain is encoded by TRBV20-1 joined to TRBJ1-2, and perhaps TRBD1 as D gene, on 6 matching bases. The sequence was collected from a woman aged 30 to 39 with Graves' hyperthyroidism. Input material: blood. The base sequence is TGCAGTGCCTCAGGACAGAACGCCTATGGCTACACCTTC. Its protein is CSASGQNAYGYTF.